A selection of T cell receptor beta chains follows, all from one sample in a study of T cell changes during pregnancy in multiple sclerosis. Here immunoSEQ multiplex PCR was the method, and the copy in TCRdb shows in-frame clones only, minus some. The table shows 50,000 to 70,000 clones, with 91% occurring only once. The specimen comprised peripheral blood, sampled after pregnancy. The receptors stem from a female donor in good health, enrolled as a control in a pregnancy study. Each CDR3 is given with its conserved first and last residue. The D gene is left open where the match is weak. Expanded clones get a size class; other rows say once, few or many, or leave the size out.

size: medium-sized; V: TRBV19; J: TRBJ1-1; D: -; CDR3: CASRLDRRLEAFF; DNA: TGTGCCAGTAGGCTAGACAGGCGGCTTGAAGCTTTCTTT
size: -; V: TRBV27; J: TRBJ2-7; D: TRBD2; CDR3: CASSRSPGGEYEQYF; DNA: TGTGCCAGCAGCCGCAGTCCCGGGGGGGAGTACGAGCAGTACTTC
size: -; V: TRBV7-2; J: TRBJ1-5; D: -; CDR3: CASSIVSTGSNQPQHF; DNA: TGTGCCAGCAGCATCGTTTCAACAGGATCAAATCAGCCCCAGCATTTT
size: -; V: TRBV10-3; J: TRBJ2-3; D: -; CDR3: CATSSFTSTDTQYF; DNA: TGTGCCACCTCTTCCTTCACTAGCACAGATACGCAGTATTTT
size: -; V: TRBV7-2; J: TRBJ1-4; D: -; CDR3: CASSLYRDREKLFF; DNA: TGTGCCAGCAGCTTATACAGGGATCGTGAAAAACTGTTTTTT
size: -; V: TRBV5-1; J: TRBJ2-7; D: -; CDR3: CASSLGQGRVRNEQYF; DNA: TGCGCCAGCAGCTTGGGCCAGGGGCGGGTAAGAAACGAGCAGTACTTC
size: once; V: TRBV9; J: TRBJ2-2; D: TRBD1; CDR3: CASTNTGGVTGELFF; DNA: TGTGCCAGCACAAATACAGGGGGCGTCACCGGGGAGCTGTTTTTT
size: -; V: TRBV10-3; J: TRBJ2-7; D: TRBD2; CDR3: CAISEGLAGVYEQYF; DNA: TGTGCCATCAGTGAGGGACTAGCGGGGGTCTACGAGCAGTACTTC
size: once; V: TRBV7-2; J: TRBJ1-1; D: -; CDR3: CASSFIYEAFF; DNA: TGTGCCAGCAGCTTTATTTATGAAGCTTTCTTT
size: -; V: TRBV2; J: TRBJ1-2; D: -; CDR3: CASSSPRITGSYGYTF; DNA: TGTGCCAGCAGTTCCCCCAGAATCACAGGGTCCTATGGCTACACCTTC
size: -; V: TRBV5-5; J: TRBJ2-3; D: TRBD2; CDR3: CASSPLAGALGDTQYF; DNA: TGTGCCAGCAGCCCCCTAGCGGGGGCCCTCGGGGATACGCAGTATTTT
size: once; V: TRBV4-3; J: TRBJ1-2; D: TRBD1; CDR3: CASSQDTGTGNPFHGYTF; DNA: TGCGCCAGCAGCCAAGACACCGGGACAGGGAACCCTTTCCATGGCTACACCTTC
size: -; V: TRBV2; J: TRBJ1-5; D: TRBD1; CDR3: CASRDDQGARNQPQHF; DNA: TGTGCCAGCAGGGACGATCAGGGGGCGCGCAATCAGCCCCAGCATTTT
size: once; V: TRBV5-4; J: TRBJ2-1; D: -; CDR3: CASSLVGGSYNEQFF; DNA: TGTGCCAGCAGCTTGGTAGGGGGCTCCTACAATGAGCAGTTCTTC
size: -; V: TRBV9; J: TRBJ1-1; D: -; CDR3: CASSVGPSGGSAFF; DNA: TGTGCCAGCAGCGTAGGTCCGTCCGGAGGTTCGGCTTTCTTT
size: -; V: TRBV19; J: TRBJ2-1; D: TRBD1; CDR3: CASSGQTGQNNEQFF; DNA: TGTGCCAGTAGTGGTCAGACAGGGCAAAACAATGAGCAGTTCTTC
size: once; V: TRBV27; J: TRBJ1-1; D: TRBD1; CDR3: CASRRQGFTEAFF; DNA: TGTGCCAGCAGGAGACAGGGTTTCACTGAAGCTTTCTTT
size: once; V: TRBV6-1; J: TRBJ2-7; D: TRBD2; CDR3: CASSESGGGPYEQYF; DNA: TGTGCCAGCAGTGAAAGCGGGGGGGGCCCCTACGAGCAGTACTTC
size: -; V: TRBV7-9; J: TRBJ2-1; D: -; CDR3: CASSLMPGNEQFF; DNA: TGTGCCAGCAGCTTAATGCCAGGGAATGAGCAGTTCTTC
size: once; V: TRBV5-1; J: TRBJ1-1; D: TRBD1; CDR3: CASSLTGADTEAFF; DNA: TGCGCCAGCAGCTTGACAGGGGCTGACACTGAAGCTTTCTTT
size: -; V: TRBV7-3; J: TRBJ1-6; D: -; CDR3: CASSPNDSMGNSPLHF; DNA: TGTGCCAGCAGCCCTAACGACAGCATGGGTAATTCACCCCTCCACTTT
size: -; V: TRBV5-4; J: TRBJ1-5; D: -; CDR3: CASSLGPPRDSNQPQHF; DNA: TGTGCCAGCAGCTTGGGCCCACCACGGGATAGCAATCAGCCCCAGCATTTT
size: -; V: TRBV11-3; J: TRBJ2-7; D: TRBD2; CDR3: CASSLGLAGGVHEQYF; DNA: TGTGCCAGCAGCTTAGGACTAGCGGGGGGTGTCCACGAGCAGTACTTC
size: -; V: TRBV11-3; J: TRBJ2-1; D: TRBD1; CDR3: CASSLGGQGFNEQFF; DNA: TGTGCCAGCAGCTTAGGCGGACAGGGATTCAATGAGCAGTTCTTC